This T cell receptor beta chain is from a study of blood T cell repertoires in COVID-19. As for the study in general: Spain, Italy and the United States supplied samples that represented acute and convalescent COVID-19. Sample material is recorded as cDNA or gDNA derived from T cells, B-cell-depleted T cells, or PBMCs.

V was pared by 0 bases and J by 0 bases, with 4 bases of the junction left unmatched. Germline lookup yields CDR1 SGHRS and CDR2 YFSETQ. This CDR3 contains 18 residues. TCRdb's copy holds only in-frame clones and misses some; the assay was immunoSEQ multiplex PCR. The sample lists 380,000 or so clones, 70% to 90% occurring once. Recruits, aged roughly 18 to 90 years, lived in approximately 26 US areas. Allocation to cohorts depended on clinical history reported by the participants. Source material: PBMCs or T cells enriched from blood (not recorded which). The genes are TRBV5-1 and TRBJ2-4; 12 nucleotides line up with TRBD2. The TCR sequence derives from a woman between 40 and 50 years old with acute COVID-19. The CDR3 loop reads CASSLASGGVLAKNIQYF. DNA of the CDR3: TGCGCCAGCAGCTTGGCTAGCGGGGGGGTCCTAGCCAAAAACATTCAGTACTTC. The entire variable domain, with the rest obtained from reference TRBV5-1 and TRBJ2-4, is as follows: KAGVTQTPRYLIKTRGQQVTLSCSPISGHRSVSWYQQTPGQGLQFLFEYFSETQRNKGNFPGRFSGRQFSNSRSEMNVSTLELGDSALYLCASSLASGGVLAKNIQYFGAGTRLSVL.